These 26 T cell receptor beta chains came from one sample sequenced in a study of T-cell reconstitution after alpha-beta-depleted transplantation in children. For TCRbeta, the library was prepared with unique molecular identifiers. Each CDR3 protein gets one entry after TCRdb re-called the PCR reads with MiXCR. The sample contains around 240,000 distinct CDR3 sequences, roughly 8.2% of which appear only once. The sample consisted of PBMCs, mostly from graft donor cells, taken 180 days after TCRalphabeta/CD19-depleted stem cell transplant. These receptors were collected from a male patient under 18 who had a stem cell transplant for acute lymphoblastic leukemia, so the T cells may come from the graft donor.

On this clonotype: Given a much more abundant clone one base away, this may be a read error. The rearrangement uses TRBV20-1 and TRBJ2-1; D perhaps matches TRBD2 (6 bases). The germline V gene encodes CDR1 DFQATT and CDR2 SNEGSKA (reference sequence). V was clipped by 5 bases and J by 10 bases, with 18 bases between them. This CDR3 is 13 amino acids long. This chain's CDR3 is CSAPYGARGEQFF. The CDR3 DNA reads TGCAGTGCTCCCTACGGCGCACGGGGGGAGCAGTTCTTC.

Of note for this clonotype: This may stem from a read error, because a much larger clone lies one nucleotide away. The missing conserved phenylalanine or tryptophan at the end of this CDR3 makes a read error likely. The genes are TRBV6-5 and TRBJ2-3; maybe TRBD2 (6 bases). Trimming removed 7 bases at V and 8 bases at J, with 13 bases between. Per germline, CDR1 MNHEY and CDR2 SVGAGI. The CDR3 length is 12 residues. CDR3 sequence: CASTPGGGTQYL. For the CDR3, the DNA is TGTGCCAGCACTCCCGGGGGAGGTACGCAGTATCTT.

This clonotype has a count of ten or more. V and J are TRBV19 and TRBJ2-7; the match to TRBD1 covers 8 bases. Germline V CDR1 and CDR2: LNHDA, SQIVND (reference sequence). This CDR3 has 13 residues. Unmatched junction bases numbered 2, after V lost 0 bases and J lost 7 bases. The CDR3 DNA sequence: TGTGCCAGTAGTATAGACAGGGGGCGGGAGCAGTACTTC. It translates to CASSIDRGREQYF.

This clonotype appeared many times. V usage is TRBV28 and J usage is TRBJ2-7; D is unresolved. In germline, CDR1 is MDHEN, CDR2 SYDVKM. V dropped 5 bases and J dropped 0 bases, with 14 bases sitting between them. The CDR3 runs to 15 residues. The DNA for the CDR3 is TGTGCCAGCAGTGCAATAGGCAGGAGCTCCTACGAGCAGTACTTC. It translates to CASSAIGRSSYEQYF. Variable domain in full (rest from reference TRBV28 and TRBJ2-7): DVKVTQSSRYLVKRTGEKVFLECVQDMDHENMFWYRQDPGLGLRLIYFSYDVKMKEKGDIPEGYSVSREKKERFSLILESASTNQTSMYLCASSAIGRSSYEQYFGPGTRLTVT.

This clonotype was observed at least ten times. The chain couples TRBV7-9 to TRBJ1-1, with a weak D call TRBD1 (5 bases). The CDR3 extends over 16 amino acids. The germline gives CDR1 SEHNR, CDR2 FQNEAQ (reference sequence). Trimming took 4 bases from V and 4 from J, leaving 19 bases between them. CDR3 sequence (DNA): TGTGCCAGCAGCTCCGCGGGACTCCCGAAGGGCACTGAAGCTTTCTTT. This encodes CASSSAGLPKGTEAFF.

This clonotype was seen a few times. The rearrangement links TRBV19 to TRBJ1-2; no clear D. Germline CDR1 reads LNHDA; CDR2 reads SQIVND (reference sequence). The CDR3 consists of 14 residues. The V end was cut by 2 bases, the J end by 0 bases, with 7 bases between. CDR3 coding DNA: TGTGCCAGTAGTATAACCTGGACTAACTATGGCTACACCTTC. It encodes CASSITWTNYGYTF.

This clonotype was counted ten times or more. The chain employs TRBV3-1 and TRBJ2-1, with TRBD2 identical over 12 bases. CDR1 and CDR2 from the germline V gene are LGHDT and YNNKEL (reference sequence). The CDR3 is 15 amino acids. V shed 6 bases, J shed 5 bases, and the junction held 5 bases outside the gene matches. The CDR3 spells CASRQTSGGHNEQFF. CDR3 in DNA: TGTGCCAGCAGACAGACTAGCGGGGGACACAATGAGCAGTTCTTC.

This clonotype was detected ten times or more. The CDR3 bases are TGTGCCAGCAGTTTGAGGTTCGGGGGGGGCCGCACCGGGGAGCTGTTTTTT. Amino acids: CASSLRFGGGRTGELFF. The J gene is TRBJ2-2, the V gene TRBV12-3 or TRBV12-4, with 8 bases lining up with TRBD2. V gave up 3 bases and J gave up 4 bases; unmatched junction bases: 10. This CDR3 comprises 17 residues.

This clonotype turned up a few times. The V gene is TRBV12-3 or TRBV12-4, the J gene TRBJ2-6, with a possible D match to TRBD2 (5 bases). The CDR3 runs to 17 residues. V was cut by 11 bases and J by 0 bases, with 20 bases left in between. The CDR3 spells CAFSLGRHYSGANVLTF. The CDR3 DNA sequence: TGTGCCTTCAGTTTGGGGAGACACTACTCTGGGGCCAACGTCCTGACTTTC.

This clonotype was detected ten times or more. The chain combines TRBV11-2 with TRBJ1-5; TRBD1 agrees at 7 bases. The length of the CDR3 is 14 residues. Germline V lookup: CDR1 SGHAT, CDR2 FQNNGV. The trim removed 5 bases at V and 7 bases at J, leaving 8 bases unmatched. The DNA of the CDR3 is TGTGCCAGCAGCGGTCAGGGGGTAAGGCAGCCCCAGCATTTT. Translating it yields CASSGQGVRQPQHF.

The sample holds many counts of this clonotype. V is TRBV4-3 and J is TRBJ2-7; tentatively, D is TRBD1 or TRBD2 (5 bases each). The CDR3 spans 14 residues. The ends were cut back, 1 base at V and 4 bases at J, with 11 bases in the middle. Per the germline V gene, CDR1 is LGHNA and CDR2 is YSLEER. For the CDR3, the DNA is TGCGCCAGCAGCCAAGCGCAGGGAGTTTACGAGCAGTACTTC. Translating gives CASSQAQGVYEQYF.

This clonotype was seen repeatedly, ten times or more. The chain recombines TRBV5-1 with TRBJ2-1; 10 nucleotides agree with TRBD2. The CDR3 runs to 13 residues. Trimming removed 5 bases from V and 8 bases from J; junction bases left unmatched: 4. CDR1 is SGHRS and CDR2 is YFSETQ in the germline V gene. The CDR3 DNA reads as TGCGCCAGCAGACTAGCGGGGATCGATGAGCAGTTCTTC. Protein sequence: CASRLAGIDEQFF.

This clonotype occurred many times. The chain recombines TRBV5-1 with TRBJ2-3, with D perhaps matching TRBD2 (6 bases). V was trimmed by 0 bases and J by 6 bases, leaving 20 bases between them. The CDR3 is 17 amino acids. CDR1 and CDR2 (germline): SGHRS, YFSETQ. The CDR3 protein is CASSLDAGSARRDTQYF. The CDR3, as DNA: TGCGCCAGCAGCTTGGATGCGGGATCCGCAAGAAGGGATACGCAGTATTTT. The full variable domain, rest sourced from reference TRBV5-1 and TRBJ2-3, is KAGVTQTPRYLIKTRGQQVTLSCSPISGHRSVSWYQQTPGQGLQFLFEYFSETQRNKGNFPGRFSGRQFSNSRSEMNVSTLELGDSALYLCASSLDAGSARRDTQYFGPGTRLTVL.

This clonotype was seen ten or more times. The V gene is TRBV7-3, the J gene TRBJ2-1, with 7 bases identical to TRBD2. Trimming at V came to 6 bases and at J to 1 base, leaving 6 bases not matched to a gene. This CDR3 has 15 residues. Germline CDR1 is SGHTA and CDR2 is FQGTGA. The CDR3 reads CASSFGLVSYNEQFF. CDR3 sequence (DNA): TGTGCCAGCAGTTTTGGACTAGTTTCCTACAATGAGCAGTTCTTC.

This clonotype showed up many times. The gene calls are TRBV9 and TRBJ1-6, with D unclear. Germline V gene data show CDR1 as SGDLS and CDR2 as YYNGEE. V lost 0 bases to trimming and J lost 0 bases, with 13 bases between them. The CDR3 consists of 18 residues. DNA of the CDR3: TGTGCCAGCAGCGTAGAGCCGGATACCTACTCCTATAATTCACCCCTCCACTTT. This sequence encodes CASSVEPDTYSYNSPLHF.

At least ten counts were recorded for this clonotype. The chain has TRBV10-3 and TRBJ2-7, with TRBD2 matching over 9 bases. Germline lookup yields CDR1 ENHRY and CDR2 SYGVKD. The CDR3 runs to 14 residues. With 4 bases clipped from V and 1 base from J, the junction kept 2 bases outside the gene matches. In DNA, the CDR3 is TGTGCCATCAGTGGTGCGGGAGGGTCCTACGAGCAGTACTTC. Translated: CAISGAGGSYEQYF.

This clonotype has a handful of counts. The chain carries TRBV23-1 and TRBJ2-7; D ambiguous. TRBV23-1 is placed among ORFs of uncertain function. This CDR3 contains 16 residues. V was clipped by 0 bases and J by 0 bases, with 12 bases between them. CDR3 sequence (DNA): TGCGCCAGCAGTCAATCAGACGGTATTAGCTCCTACGAGCAGTACTTC. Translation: CASSQSDGISSYEQYF.

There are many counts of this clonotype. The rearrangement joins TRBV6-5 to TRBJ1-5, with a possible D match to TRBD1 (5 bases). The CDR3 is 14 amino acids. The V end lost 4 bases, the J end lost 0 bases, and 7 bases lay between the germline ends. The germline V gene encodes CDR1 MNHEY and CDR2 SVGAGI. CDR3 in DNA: TGTGCCAGCAGTTTCGACAGTAGCAATCAGCCCCAGCATTTT. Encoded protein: CASSFDSSNQPQHF.

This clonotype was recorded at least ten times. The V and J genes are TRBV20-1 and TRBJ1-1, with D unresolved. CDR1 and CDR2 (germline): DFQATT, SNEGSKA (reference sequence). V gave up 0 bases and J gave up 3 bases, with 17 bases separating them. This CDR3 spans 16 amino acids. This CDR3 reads CSARDTPIQRYTEAFF. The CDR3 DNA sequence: TGCAGTGCTAGAGATACCCCAATACAGCGCTACACTGAAGCTTTCTTT.

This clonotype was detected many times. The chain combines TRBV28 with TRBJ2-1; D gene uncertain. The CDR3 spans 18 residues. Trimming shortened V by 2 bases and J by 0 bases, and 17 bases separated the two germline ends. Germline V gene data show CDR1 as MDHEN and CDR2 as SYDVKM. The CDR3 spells CASSLRSILSSSYNEQFF. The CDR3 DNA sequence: TGTGCCAGCAGTTTAAGGTCTATCCTTTCGAGCTCCTACAATGAGCAGTTCTTC.

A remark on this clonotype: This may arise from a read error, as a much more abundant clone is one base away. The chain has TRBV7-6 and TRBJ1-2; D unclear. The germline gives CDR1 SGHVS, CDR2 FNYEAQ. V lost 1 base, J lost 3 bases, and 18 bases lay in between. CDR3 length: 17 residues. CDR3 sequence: CASSLDPGPWVDYGYTF. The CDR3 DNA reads TGTGCCAGCAGCTTAGATCCCGGCCCGTGGGTTGACTATGGCTACACCTTC. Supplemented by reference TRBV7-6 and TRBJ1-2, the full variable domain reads GAGVSQSPRYKVTKRGQDVALRCDPISGHVSLYWYRQALGQGPEFLTYFNYEAQQDKSGLPNDRFSAERPEGSISTLTIQRTEQRDSAMYRCASSLDPGPWVDYGYTFGSGTRLTVV.

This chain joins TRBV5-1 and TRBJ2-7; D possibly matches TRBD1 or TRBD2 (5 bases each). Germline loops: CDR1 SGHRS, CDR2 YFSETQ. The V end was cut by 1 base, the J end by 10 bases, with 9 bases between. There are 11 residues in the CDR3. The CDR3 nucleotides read TGCGCCAGCAGCTTGCGGGGCCCCCAGTACTTC. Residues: CASSLRGPQYF.

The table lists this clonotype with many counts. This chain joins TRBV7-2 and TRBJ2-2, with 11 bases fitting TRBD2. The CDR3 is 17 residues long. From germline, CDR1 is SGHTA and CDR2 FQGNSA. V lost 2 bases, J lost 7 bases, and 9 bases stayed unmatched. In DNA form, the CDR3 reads TGTGCCAGCAGCTTAACCCTTAGCGGGGGGGCCGGCGGGGAGCTGTTTTTT. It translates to CASSLTLSGGAGGELFF. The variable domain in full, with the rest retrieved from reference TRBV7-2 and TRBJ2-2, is GAGVSQSPSNKVTEKGKDVELRCDPISGHTALYWYRQSLGQGLEFLIYFQGNSAPDKSGLPSDRFSAERTGGSVSTLTIQRTQQEDSAVYLCASSLTLSGGAGGELFFGEGSRLTVL.

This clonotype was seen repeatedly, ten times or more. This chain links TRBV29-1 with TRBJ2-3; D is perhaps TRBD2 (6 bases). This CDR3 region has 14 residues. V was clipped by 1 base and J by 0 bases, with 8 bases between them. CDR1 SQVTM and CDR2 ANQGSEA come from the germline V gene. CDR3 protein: CSVEVGTSTDTQYF. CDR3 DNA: TGCAGCGTTGAAGTCGGGACTAGCACAGATACGCAGTATTTT.

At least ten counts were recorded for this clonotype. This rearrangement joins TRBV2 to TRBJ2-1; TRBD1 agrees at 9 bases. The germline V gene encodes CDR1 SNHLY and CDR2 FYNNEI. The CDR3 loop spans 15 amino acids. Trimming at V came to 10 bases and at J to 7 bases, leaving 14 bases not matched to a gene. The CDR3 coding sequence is TGTGCCACTACAGGGGGCGCGGCTCTGTGGAATGAGCAGTTCTTC. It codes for CATTGGAALWNEQFF. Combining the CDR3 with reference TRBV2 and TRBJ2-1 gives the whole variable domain EPEVTQTPSHQVTQMGQEVILRCVPISNHLYFYWYRQILGQKVEFLVSFYNNEISEKSEIFDDQFSVERPDGSNFTLKIRSTKLEDSAMYFCATTGGAALWNEQFFGPGTRLTVL.

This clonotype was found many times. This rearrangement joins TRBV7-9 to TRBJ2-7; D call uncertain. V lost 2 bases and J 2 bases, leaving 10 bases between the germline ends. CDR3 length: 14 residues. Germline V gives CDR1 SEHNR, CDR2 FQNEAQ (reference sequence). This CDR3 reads CASSLKMDPYEQYF. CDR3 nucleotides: TGTGCCAGCAGCTTAAAGATGGACCCCTACGAGCAGTACTTC.